The rows below give T cell receptor beta chains drawn from one sample of a study of blood T cell repertoires in COVID-19. Produced via immunoSEQ multiplex PCR; TCRdb's table is partial and in-frame only. The data contain about 240,000 clones, about four fifths of them seen just once; the ten biggest clones take up 1.5% to 2%. Sequencing input: peripheral blood. These receptors were taken from a man younger than 40 who had recovered from COVID-19. The CDR3 runs from the conserved cysteine through the conserved F or W. D genes are given only for firm matches. Only part of the rows carry a size: once, few, many, or a class if the clone is expanded.

abundance,len,v_gene,j_gene,d_gene,CDR3nt,CDR3aa
NA,15,TRBV5-6,TRBJ2-5,TRBD1,TGTGCCAGCAGCTTGGTGACAGGGCATGGGGAGACCCAGTACTTC,CASSLVTGHGETQYF
NA,12,TRBV6-2/TRBV6-3,TRBJ1-1,NA,TGTGCCAGCAGCACCGACAGTCGTGAAGCTTTCTTT,CASSTDSREAFF
NA,15,TRBV7-9,TRBJ1-1,NA,TGTGCCAGCAGCGCCCGACAGTCCGCGAACACTGAAGCTTTCTTT,CASSARQSANTEAFF
NA,15,TRBV9,TRBJ1-1,NA,TGTGCCAGCAGCGTAGTAGGGGCAGGGGAAACTGAAGCTTTCTTT,CASSVVGAGETEAFF
few,16,TRBV5-4,TRBJ2-1,TRBD1,TGTGCCAGCAGCCCGGGACAGGGAGGCACCTACAATGAGCAGTTCTTC,CASSPGQGGTYNEQFF
few,22,TRBV4-1,TRBJ1-5,TRBD1,TGCGCCAGCAGCCAAGTGGTTTTGGGAACAGGGGGTGAAAGGGGTTTAGGTTTTCCCCAGCATTTT,CASSQVVLGTGGERGLGFPQHF
NA,16,TRBV7-6,TRBJ1-2,NA,TGTGCCAGCAGCTCAGGGGATTTGGGTAGTCTGAGTGGCTACACCTTC,CASSSGDLGSLSGYTF
NA,16,TRBV11-2,TRBJ2-4,NA,TGTGCCAGCAGCTTAGAAGCAGGGGGGGCCAAAAACATTCAGTACTTC,CASSLEAGGAKNIQYF
NA,15,TRBV7-9,TRBJ1-4,TRBD1,TGTGCCAGCAGCTCCTGGACAGGGTGGGAAGAAAAACTGTTTTTT,CASSSWTGWEEKLFF
NA,14,TRBV7-2,TRBJ1-6,TRBD1,TGTGCCAGCAGACGGGACAGGGGGGATTCACCCCTCCACTTT,CASRRDRGDSPLHF
NA,18,TRBV4-1,TRBJ2-5,TRBD1,TGCGCCAGCAGCCAAGAATGGAGTGTAGGGGGCCCCGAAGAGACCCAGTACTTC,CASSQEWSVGGPEETQYF
NA,16,TRBV6-2/TRBV6-3,TRBJ2-1,TRBD2,TGTGCCAGCAGCTCCCCCCCGGGACTAGGCAGGGATGAGCAGTTCTTC,CASSSPPGLGRDEQFF
NA,14,TRBV3-1/TRBV3-2,TRBJ2-2,NA,TGTGCCAGCAGGGGGGCGCCGGGCACCGGGGAGCTGTTTTTT,CASRGAPGTGELFF
NA,14,TRBV9,TRBJ2-2,NA,TGTGCCAGCAGCCCCGGCCCGTCCCAAGCGGGGCTGTTTTTT,CASSPGPSQAGLFF
NA,16,TRBV11-2,TRBJ1-3,TRBD1,TGTGCCAGCAGCTTACAGACAGGGTATGATGGAAACACCATATATTTT,CASSLQTGYDGNTIYF
NA,14,TRBV5-6,TRBJ2-3,NA,TGTGCCAGCTCCGGGGGAACGGGCACAGATACGCAGTATTTT,CASSGGTGTDTQYF
NA,15,TRBV6-5,TRBJ2-2,TRBD2,TGTGCCAGCAGTTACACTGGCGGGGGATCCGGGGAGCTGTTTTTT,CASSYTGGGSGELFF
NA,15,TRBV27,TRBJ2-5,NA,TGTGCCAGCAGTTTATCTACAGGCGGAACGGAGACCCAGTACTTC,CASSLSTGGTETQYF
NA,14,TRBV4-1,TRBJ2-1,TRBD2,TGCGCCAGCAGCCAAGGGCGGGGGGGGCATGAGCAGTTCTTC,CASSQGRGGHEQFF
NA,14,TRBV2,TRBJ1-2,NA,TGTGCCAGCAGGAGGGCCTATTTAAACTATGGCTACACCTTC,CASRRAYLNYGYTF
NA,14,TRBV15,TRBJ2-1,TRBD2,TGTGCCACCAGCAGAGATCGGGGGGGTTACGAGCAGTTCTTC,CATSRDRGGYEQFF
NA,15,TRBV6-5,TRBJ1-5,NA,TGTGCCAGCAGCGAGTTATTTGAGGGTGGGCAGCCCCAGCATTTT,CASSELFEGGQPQHF
NA,14,TRBV6-2/TRBV6-3,TRBJ2-1,NA,TGTGCCAGCAGTTACTCGACAACAAACAATGAGCAGTTCTTC,CASSYSTTNNEQFF
NA,15,TRBV28,TRBJ1-3,NA,TGTGCCAGCAGTTTAGTCCGGGGAGTTGGAAACACCATATATTTT,CASSLVRGVGNTIYF
NA,13,TRBV6-5,TRBJ2-3,TRBD2,TGTGCCAGTTCGTCGGGGGGGGTGGATACGCAGTATTTT,CASSSGGVDTQYF
NA,13,TRBV9,TRBJ2-5,NA,TGTGCCAGCAGCGTAGATCCTCAAGAGACCCAGTACTTC,CASSVDPQETQYF
NA,15,TRBV19,TRBJ2-5,NA,TGTGCCAGTAGCCAGGACAGCGAGTACCAAGAGACCCAGTACTTC,CASSQDSEYQETQYF
NA,15,TRBV3-1/TRBV3-2,TRBJ2-5,TRBD2,TGTGCCAGCACCCTAGCGGGGGAACTCCAAGAGACCCAGTACTTC,CASTLAGELQETQYF